This T cell receptor (beta chain) was sequenced for a study of beta chain features in type 1 diabetes. Study-wide findings and caveats: Here, the possible influence of HLA type (on TCRB rearrangement) remained unresolved.

Every bit of the isolated RNA underwent reverse transcription, so sequencing read expressed TCRB transcripts. The table came from immunoSEQ multiplex PCR; TCRdb's copy has only in-frame clones and leaves some out. The table has roughly 140,000 clones, over 7.5% seen once. A remark on this clone: Its specificity is unknown.

The germline CDR1 and CDR2 sequences are LNHDA and SQIVND (reference sequence). V shed 7 bases, J shed 0 bases, and the junction held 10 bases outside the gene matches. This CDR3 has 16 residues. Sorting with CD45RO/CCR7/CD25/CD127/CD95/CD27 yielded naive, central memory, regulatory and stem-like memory CD4+ cells. The genes are TRBV19 and TRBJ2-5; 8 nucleotides align to TRBD2. The TCR comes from a man younger than 30 in good health. The sequencing input was central memory CD4+ T cells from blood. The DNA for the CDR3 is TGTGCCAGTACCCCAGGACGCGGGGGGTACCAAGAGACCCAGTACTTC. Protein: CASTPGRGGYQETQYF.